This T cell receptor (beta chain) was identified in a study of post-analysis software for immune sequencing data. As for the study in general: Clinical courses comprised relapsing-remitting, secondary progressive and progressive-relapsing multiple sclerosis.

Study outcomes and limitations: Normalized Chao1 diversity was significantly reduced in patients versus controls. Patients showed TRBV5-6, TRBV5-1 and TRBV20-1 among five TRBV segments more frequent than in controls. F-measure co-clustering was strong for batch-matched samples.

In the case of this clonotype: Its cognate antigen is unknown.

Libraries were made from TCR beta cDNA, and they carried unique molecular identifiers. Around 500,000 cDNA molecules were obtained from about 0.98 to 11 million T cells. TCRdb independently ran MiXCR on the PCR reads; one entry per CDR3 protein. Here the sample spans roughly 600,000 distinct CDR3 sequences, roughly 47% being singletons. Trimming stripped 1 base from V and 3 bases from J, with 14 bases between. The germline V gene has CDR1 DFQATT and CDR2 SNEGSKA (reference sequence). The CDR3 length is 15 residues. The receptor was derived from a girl aged 10 to 17 with multiple sclerosis. V is TRBV20-1 and J is TRBJ2-3, with D maybe TRBD1 (6 bases). Sequenced material: blood. For the CDR3, the DNA is TGCAGTGCTAGAGTTCGGGACACCCCTACAGATACGCAGTATTTT. It codes for CSARVRDTPTDTQYF.